Listed here are 10 T cell receptor beta chains from one sample, sequenced in a study of Tregs in tolerant kidney transplant recipients. The nonmyeloablative bone marrow transplants came from related graft donors, with transient mixed chimerism. Sequencing used immunoSEQ multiplex PCR; TCRdb keeps in-frame clones, though not all of them. The sample carries tens of thousands of clones, over 85% recorded once. The sample consisted of CD4+ T cells from blood (PBMCs), taken 12 months after the transplant. The receptors were gathered from a human patient who received a combined kidney and bone marrow transplant. Some T cells may trace back to the graft donor.

The sample holds one count of this clone. The V call is TRBV7-8, the J call TRBJ2-1; 7 bases align to TRBD1. CDR3 size: 18 residues. With 1 base clipped from V and 0 bases from J, the junction kept 9 bases outside the gene matches. CDR1 is SGHVS and CDR2 is FQNEAQ in the germline V gene. The CDR3 spells CASSLGDSVASSYNEQFF. The CDR3 DNA sequence: TGTGCCAGCAGCTTAGGGGACAGTGTAGCGAGCTCCTACAATGAGCAGTTCTTC. Drawing the rest from reference TRBV7-8 and TRBJ2-1, the complete variable domain is GAGVSQSPRYKVAKRGQDVALRCDPISGHVSLFWYQQALGQGPEFLTYFQNEAQLDKSGLPSDRFFAERPEGSVSTLKIQRTQQEDSAVYLCASSLGDSVASSYNEQFFGPGTRLTVL.

This clone was seen once. The rearrangement uses TRBV7-9 and TRBJ2-1, with 9 bases that match TRBD1. V gave up 3 bases and J gave up 7 bases; unmatched junction bases: 7. CDR1 SEHNR and CDR2 FQNEAQ come from the germline V gene (reference sequence). This CDR3 comprises 15 residues. CDR3 sequence: CASSFDRGFFNEQFF. In nucleotides, the CDR3 is TGTGCCAGCAGCTTCGACAGGGGGTTTTTTAATGAGCAGTTCTTC.

Remarks on this clone: Sequence at one end of the junction differs from germline and may be a read error. The same CDR3 arises from other DNA sequences in this sample as well. The chain joins TRBV7-9 to TRBJ1-6; 7 bases line up with TRBD1. This CDR3 has 18 amino acids. Germline-derived CDR1 and CDR2 are SEHNR and FQNEAQ (reference sequence). The CDR3 nucleotides are TGTGCCAGCAGCTTACCCGCGACAGGGTATTCCTATAATTCCCCCCTCCACTTT. Translated, it gives CASSLPATGYSYNSPLHF. Full variable domain (remainder filled in from reference TRBV7-9 and TRBJ1-6): DTGVSQNPRHKITKRGQNVTFRCDPISEHNRLYWYRQTLGQGPEFLTYFQNEAQLEKSRLLSDRFSAERPKGSFSTLEIQRTEQGDSAMYLCASSLPATGYSYNSPLHFGNGTRLTVT.

Comments on this clone: The junction departs from the called germline gene at one end, perhaps through a read error. The sample contains more than one DNA sequence encoding this CDR3. The chain carries TRBV9 and TRBJ1-6; D is ambiguous. From germline, CDR1 is SGDLS and CDR2 YYNGEE. The CDR3 consists of 15 residues. CDR3 nucleotides: TGTGCCAGCAGCGTAGGCGGTAGAAATAATTCCCCCCTCCACTTT. Encoded protein: CASSVGGRNNSPLHF.

This clone was seen a single time. The chain recombines TRBV5-4 with TRBJ2-5, with a tentative D call TRBD2 (6 bases). The CDR3 loop spans 13 amino acids. CDR1 SGHNT and CDR2 YYREEE come from the germline V gene (reference sequence). Trimming shortened V by 4 bases and J by 5 bases, and 12 bases separated the two germline ends. CDR3 DNA: TGTGCCAGCAGCGCGGGACCGACGGAGACCCAGTACTTC. Amino acid sequence: CASSAGPTETQYF.

This clone was seen just once. A junction end diverges from the germline sequence, so it may reflect a read error. Additional DNA sequences in this sample encode the identical CDR3. The chain links TRBV9 to TRBJ1-6; a possible D gene is TRBD1 (5 bases). Germline V lookup: CDR1 SGDLS, CDR2 YYNGEE. This CDR3 spans 13 amino acids. The CDR3: CASSQGANSPLHF. For the CDR3, the DNA is TGTGCCAGCAGCCAAGGGGCAAATTCCCCCCTCCACTTT.

This chain connects TRBV6-5 to TRBJ1-2; a weak D match, TRBD1 (5 bases). Germline-derived CDR1 and CDR2 are MNHEY and SVGAGI. The CDR3 covers 13 residues. The ends were cut back, 0 bases at V and 7 bases at J, with 9 bases in the middle. CDR3 nucleotide sequence: TGTGCCAGCAGTTACTCCCGGGGGTCTGGCTACACCTTC. Translated: CASSYSRGSGYTF.

A single count supports this clone. The chain is built from TRBV21-1 and TRBJ2-7; the table's D call, TRBD1, was not checked against the DNA. TRBV21-1 is noted as a pseudogene. The CDR3 is made up of 11 amino acids. DNA for the CDR3: TGTGCCAGCCGGGACAGGTACGAGCAGTACTTC. Residues: CASRDRYEQYF.

The rearrangement joins TRBV9 to TRBJ2-2, with 9 bases identical to TRBD1. CDR1 is SGDLS, CDR2 YYNGEE, per germline. V was clipped by 0 bases and J by 5 bases; unmatched bases: 8. CDR3 size: 17 residues. CDR3 amino acids: CASSVVVDRGLTGELFF. Written as DNA, the CDR3 is TGTGCCAGCAGCGTAGTAGTAGACAGGGGGTTAACCGGGGAGCTGTTTTTT. Supplemented by reference TRBV9 and TRBJ2-2, the full variable domain reads DSGVTQTPKHLITATGQRVTLRCSPRSGDLSVYWYQQSLDQGLQFLIQYYNGEERAKGNILERFSAQQFPDLHSELNLSSLELGDSALYFCASSVVVDRGLTGELFFGEGSRLTVL.

CDR3 nucleotides: TGTGCCAGCAGTGGCGACACAGGGGATTATAGCAATCAGCCCCAGCATTTT. Protein: CASSGDTGDYSNQPQHF. The genes are TRBV2 and TRBJ1-5, with 7 bases identical to TRBD1. The CDR3 extends over 17 amino acids. Germline CDR1 reads SNHLY; CDR2 reads FYNNEI. V shed 4 bases, J shed 0 bases, and the junction held 9 bases outside the gene matches.